This T cell receptor (beta chain) was documented in a study of blood T cells in healthy people across ages. Notes on the study in general: The study found more naive CD4+ cells and higher diversity in long-lived than aged donors.

This clonotype was seen more than once but under ten times. The target antigen is unknown. Each donor gave ten milliliters of peripheral blood. Together with a sample-barcoded 5' primer, a J-beta primer mix was included in a second PCR lasting 7 to 11 cycles. Every cDNA was tagged by a template-switch adaptor with 12 random nucleotides. TCRdb fed the 5' RACE reads into MiXCR, producing one record per CDR3 protein. This repertoire shows approximately 700,000 distinct CDR3 sequences, roughly 32% found once; its top ten account for 15%. Per the germline V gene, CDR1 is LGHNA and CDR2 is YNFKEQ. The CDR3 sequence is 16 residues long. The V end lost 0 bases, the J end lost 0 bases, and 11 bases lay between the germline ends.

This rearrangement joins TRBV4-2 to TRBJ1-1, with D uncertain. The origin of this receptor is a woman at least 80 years old in good health. The sequencing sample was made of blood. DNA for the CDR3: TGTGCCAGCAGCCAAGATGAACAGCCCATGAACACTGAAGCTTTCTTT. Protein: CASSQDEQPMNTEAFF.